The clone carrying this T cell receptor beta chain has a handful of counts. The study made its TCR cDNA through 5'RACE template switching. That step introduced a universal primer site along with UMIs. TCRdb passed the 5' RACE reads through MiXCR, listing each CDR3 protein once. Here the sample spans 350,000 to 550,000 distinct CDR3 sequences, about 17% being singletons. The data originate from a study of T cells after yellow fever vaccination. The overall study: Preparing low-cell-number fractions relied on SMART-Seq v4 Ultra Low Input.

CDR3 length: 16 amino acids. From germline, CDR1 is DFQATT and CDR2 SNEGSKA (reference sequence). Trimming shortened V by 2 bases and J by 11 bases, and 28 bases separated the two germline ends. This receptor was taken from a young man who received the YFV17D yellow fever vaccine. Sequenced here: PBMCs, sampled before the yellow fever booster vaccination. The chain employs TRBV20-1 and TRBJ2-7; a weak D match, TRBD2 (5 bases). CDR3 sequence: CSARRPYITGPPEEYF. In DNA, the CDR3 is TGCAGTGCTAGACGACCGTATATAACCGGGCCCCCGGAGGAGTACTTC.